The clone carrying this T cell receptor beta chain was recorded once. Its matching antigen is unknown. Germline V CDR1 and CDR2: WSHSY, SAAADI. The CDR3 contains 16 residues. With 0 bases removed from V and 7 bases from J, the gap between germline ends came to 18 bases. This entry belongs to a study of T cell repertoires in cytomegalovirus infection. TCRdb recomputed calls from the reads with MiXCR, one row per CDR3 protein. The data show approximately 590,000 distinct CDR3 sequences, with about 39% seen just once and 48% held by the top ten. The genes are TRBV10-2 and TRBJ1-2; maybe TRBD1 (6 bases). The clonotype originates from a human donor in good health (CMV status not recorded). Some clones in this sample may be carry-over from other donors' samples. This specimen consisted of cultured PBMCs, obtained from culture after CMV antigen stimulation. In nucleotides, the CDR3 is TGCGCCAGCAGTGAGTCCAAGGGACACCCGAGCGGTGGCTACACCTTC. Protein sequence: CASSESKGHPSGGYTF.